A selection of T cell receptor beta chains follows, all from one sample in a study of PD-1 blockade in mismatch repair-deficient tumors. The method was immunoSEQ multiplex PCR; TCRdb's version includes in-frame clones alone and lacks a portion of them. The repertoire holds about 16,000 clones, with around 82% as singletons. The sequences come from PBMCs, collected 4 weeks after starting pembrolizumab. These receptors originate from an adult with mismatch repair-deficient cancer. CDR3s include the opening cysteine and the closing phenylalanine or tryptophan. D genes are given only for firm matches. Part of the rows lack a size; the others show once, few, many or a class for expanded clones.

cdr3_nt	cdr3_aa	v_call	d_call	j_call	clone_size
TGTGCCAGCAGTGCGGCGGGAGAAGAGTTCTTC	CASSAAGEEFF	TRBV2	TRBD2	TRBJ2-1	-
TGTGCCATCAATCGACTAGCGGGGTACACCGGGGAGCTGTTTTTT	CAINRLAGYTGELFF	TRBV10-3	TRBD2	TRBJ2-2	-
TGTGCCATCAGCCGGACAGGGGCAAATCAGCCCCAGCATTTT	CAISRTGANQPQHF	TRBV10-3	TRBD1	TRBJ1-5	-
TGTGCCAGCAGAGGACACGGCAAAAACATTCAGTACTTC	CASRGHGKNIQYF	TRBV28	-	TRBJ2-4	once
TGTGCCACCTGGTCGGCCTACGAGCAGTACTTC	CATWSAYEQYF	TRBV6-1	-	TRBJ2-7	few
TGTGCCAGCAGCGTACAGACGAACACCGGGGAGCTGTTTTTT	CASSVQTNTGELFF	TRBV9	-	TRBJ2-2	-
TGCGCCAGCAGCCAAGCGACTAGCGGGAGGTGGGATACGCAGTATTTT	CASSQATSGRWDTQYF	TRBV4-1	TRBD2	TRBJ2-3	once
TGTGCCAGCAGCTTAGTGCCGGGAGTGAATGAGCAGTTCTTC	CASSLVPGVNEQFF	TRBV5-4	-	TRBJ2-1	-
TGTGCCAGCAGTCTACACAGGGCAGGACAGTACTTC	CASSLHRAGQYF	TRBV28	-	TRBJ2-7	few
TGTGCCAGCAGTCCGCTAGCGGTACATTATGAGCAGTTCTTC	CASSPLAVHYEQFF	TRBV27	TRBD2	TRBJ2-1	-
TGTGCCAGCAGCAAAACTAGCGGGAGGGCCGATAACCACAATGAGCAGTTCTTC	CASSKTSGRADNHNEQFF	TRBV28	TRBD2	TRBJ2-1	-
TGTGCCAGCAGCCTCGGACAGACCCCCTACGAGCAGTACTTC	CASSLGQTPYEQYF	TRBV9	-	TRBJ2-7	-
TGTGCCAGCTCACGTCAGGGTGGAGAAAAACTGTTTTTT	CASSRQGGEKLFF	TRBV18	-	TRBJ1-4	once
TGTGCCAGCAGCGTCGATTGGGGAGAAGGAAACACCATATATTTT	CASSVDWGEGNTIYF	TRBV9	-	TRBJ1-3	-
TGTGCCAGCAGCCAAGACGCGGGGATCACTGAAGCTTTCTTT	CASSQDAGITEAFF	TRBV14	-	TRBJ1-1	-
TGTGCCAGCAGCTTAGCCCGTACCGGCACTGAAGCTTTCTTT	CASSLARTGTEAFF	TRBV7-9	-	TRBJ1-1	-
TGTGCCAGCAGGGCTACTAGCTCCAATGAGCAGTTCTTC	CASRATSSNEQFF	TRBV6-1	-	TRBJ2-1	-
TGTGCCAGCAGCCCGACAGGGGGACACGGCTACACCTTC	CASSPTGGHGYTF	TRBV11-3	TRBD1	TRBJ1-2	-
TGTGCCAGCAGCTTACGGGGGGGACTAGCGGGAGTCCCCTACGAGCAGTACTTC	CASSLRGGLAGVPYEQYF	TRBV7-3	TRBD2	TRBJ2-7	-
TGTGCCAGCAGTTTTATGGTTAGCGGGGGAGAGTTCTTC	CASSFMVSGGEFF	TRBV27	TRBD2	TRBJ2-1	-
TGTGCCAGCAGCCCCCGACAGGACAATGAGCAGTTCTTC	CASSPRQDNEQFF	TRBV6-6	-	TRBJ2-1	-
TGTGCCAGCAGCTTGTACAGGGCGAACACTGAAGCTTTCTTT	CASSLYRANTEAFF	TRBV5-4	-	TRBJ1-1	-
TGTGCCAGCACTGAACTCCAGGATAGCAATCAGCCCCAGCATTTT	CASTELQDSNQPQHF	TRBV28	-	TRBJ1-5	-
TGCGCCAGCAGTGAGTCGGCCCTAGCGGGAGTATCGGGGCAAGAGACCCAGTACTTC	CASSESALAGVSGQETQYF	TRBV10-1	TRBD2	TRBJ2-5	-
TGTGCCAGCAGCTTAGGTGGGGGGGGCTCCTACAATGAGCAGTTCTTC	CASSLGGGGSYNEQFF	TRBV7-3	TRBD2	TRBJ2-1	-